The present entry profiles one TCR beta chain with its context. The record originates from a study of control samples from healthy donors and cancer patients. Germline V gene sequence: CDR1 MDHEN, CDR2 SYDVKM. The CDR3 has 12 amino acids. V was clipped by 6 bases and J by 9 bases; unmatched bases: 2. The assay was immunoSEQ multiplex PCR, and TCRdb's table has in-frame clones only and misses some. The sample includes some 150,000 clones, approximately 94% of them seen just once. The TCR comes from a man in his forties or fifties in good health. The rearrangement joins TRBV28 to TRBJ2-1, with 10 bases lining up with TRBD1. Sequencing was carried out using blood. CDR3 nucleotides: TGTGCCAGCAGACGACAGGGGGCTGAGCAGTTCTTC. It translates to CASRRQGAEQFF.